The 31 T cell receptor beta chains given below trace back to one sample, sequenced in a study of cytomegalovirus exposure and HLA in healthy donors. The PCR employed 60 Vbeta primers together with 13 Jbeta primers. TCRdb's copy holds only in-frame clones and misses some; the assay was immunoSEQ multiplex PCR. In all, the sample yields around 200,000 clones. Material: PBMCs. The receptors here all came from a girl aged 2 to 10 in good health and CMV-seropositive.

The chain couples TRBV29-1 to TRBJ1-1; D uncertain. The CDR3 is 12 residues long. CDR1 SQVTM and CDR2 ANQGSEA come from the germline V gene. Trimming took off 6 bases at V and 3 bases at J, with 11 bases between the two ends. CDR3: CSVVRGDTEAFF. The DNA of the CDR3 is TGCAGCGTGGTTCGGGGAGACACTGAAGCTTTCTTT. Supplemented by reference TRBV29-1 and TRBJ1-1, the full variable domain reads SAVISQKPSRDICQRGTSLTIQCQVDSQVTMMFWYRQQPGQSLTLIATANQGSEATYESGFVIDKFPISRPNLTFSTLTVSNMSPEDSSIYLCSVVRGDTEAFFGQGTRLTVV.

The chain links TRBV7-9 to TRBJ1-4, with 8 bases lining up with TRBD1. This CDR3 contains 15 residues. The germline V gene has CDR1 SEHNR and CDR2 FQNEAQ (reference sequence). With 0 bases clipped from V and 8 bases from J, the junction kept 5 bases outside the gene matches. The CDR3 DNA sequence: TGTGCCAGCAGCTTAGCCATCCGGGACAGGGAAAAACTGTTTTTT. Protein sequence: CASSLAIRDREKLFF. The whole variable domain, filled in from reference TRBV7-9 and TRBJ1-4, reads DTGVSQNPRHKITKRGQNVTFRCDPISEHNRLYWYRQTLGQGPEFLTYFQNEAQLEKSRLLSDRFSAERPKGSFSTLEIQRTEQGDSAMYLCASSLAIRDREKLFFGSGTQLSVL.

The chain carries TRBV30 and TRBJ2-1, with 10 bases identical to TRBD2. V lost 5 bases and J lost 6; bases outside the gene matches: 7. The germline V gene encodes CDR1 GTSNPN and CDR2 SVGIG (reference sequence). This CDR3 is built from 14 residues. CDR3 sequence: CAWGLAGGFNEQFF. CDR3 nucleotides: TGTGCCTGGGGTTTAGCGGGAGGATTCAATGAGCAGTTCTTC.

The chain recombines TRBV5-1 with TRBJ2-7; the match to TRBD2 covers 12 bases. The V gene's germline CDR1 is SGHRS and CDR2 YFSETQ. The V segment lost 6 bases and the J segment 5 bases; nucleotides outside the gene matches: 3. The CDR3 has 13 residues. CDR3 loop: CASTRTSGNEQYF. The CDR3 DNA sequence: TGCGCCAGCACCCGGACTAGCGGGAACGAGCAGTACTTC.

The chain couples TRBV29-1 to TRBJ1-5; TRBD1 is a possible D gene (5 bases). This CDR3 is 13 amino acids long. Deletions cut 6 bases from V and 2 bases from J, with 11 bases between. Germline-derived CDR1 and CDR2 are SQVTM and ANQGSEA. The CDR3 DNA sequence: TGCAGCGTCGCCGGGGGGGGCAATCAGCCCCAGCATTTT. Protein product: CSVAGGGNQPQHF.

The rearrangement links TRBV19 to TRBJ2-2, with D possibly being TRBD2 (7 bases). CDR3 length: 18 amino acids. Trimming left V 3 bases short and J 2 bases short, with 19 bases between. The V gene's germline CDR1 is LNHDA and CDR2 SQIVND (reference sequence). CDR3 nucleotide sequence: TGTGCCAGTAGTATGGGGGGGCTTGGGACTACTAACACCGGGGAGCTGTTTTTT. Its translation is CASSMGGLGTTNTGELFF.

The rearrangement joins TRBV28 to TRBJ2-6, with a tentative D call TRBD1 (5 bases). V lost 6 bases, J lost 2 bases, and 14 bases lay in between. Per the germline V gene, CDR1 is MDHEN and CDR2 is SYDVKM. CDR3 size: 16 residues. In nucleotides, the CDR3 is TGTGCCAGCAGGCCAGGGTCTTGGGCTGGGGCCAACGTCCTGACTTTC. Encoded protein: CASRPGSWAGANVLTF.

The rearrangement joins TRBV5-4 to TRBJ2-5; 9 positions agree with TRBD2. V shed 0 bases and J 4 bases; nucleotides not matched to a gene: 7. The CDR3 has 16 amino acids. Germline CDR1 and CDR2: SGHNT and YYREEE (reference sequence). In DNA, the CDR3 is TGTGCCAGCAGCTTGGCGGCGGGAGGGCCGGGAGAGACCCAGTACTTC. It codes for CASSLAAGGPGETQYF.

V gene TRBV28 combines with J gene TRBJ1-1, with 8 bases that match TRBD1. CDR3 length: 17 amino acids. With V trimmed by 4 bases and J by 2 bases, 12 bases remained unmatched. From germline, CDR1 is MDHEN and CDR2 SYDVKM. The CDR3 here is CASSSVFGTGPNTEAFF. The CDR3 DNA is TGTGCCAGCAGTTCCGTGTTTGGGACAGGACCTAACACTGAAGCTTTCTTT.

CDR3 in DNA: TGTGCCAGCAGCTTCTTAGCGGGTACCTCCTACGAGCAGTACTTC. Translation gives CASSFLAGTSYEQYF. The chain recombines TRBV7-9 with TRBJ2-5, with 7 bases matching TRBD2. The J call may be faulty, since TRBJ2-7 better matches the DNA end. The CDR3 consists of 15 residues. Per the germline V gene, CDR1 is SEHNR and CDR2 is FQNEAQ (reference sequence).

The gene calls are TRBV14 and TRBJ2-5; D may be TRBD1 (5 bases). The DNA end is more similar to TRBJ2-7, so the J call may be wrong. The CDR3 consists of 15 residues. Germline lookup yields CDR1 SGHDN and CDR2 FVKESK. DNA for the CDR3: TGTGCCAGCAGCCAAGCCCCCGACAGTTCATACGAGCAGTACTTC. Translation gives CASSQAPDSSYEQYF.

The CDR3 DNA is TGTGCCTGGAGTGTTCTAGGGGGCCACTCTGGAAACACCATATATTTT. It translates to CAWSVLGGHSGNTIYF. The V and J genes are TRBV30 and TRBJ1-3, with 7 bases lining up with TRBD1. The CDR3 contains 16 residues. Trimming at V came to 0 bases and at J to 0 bases, leaving 5 bases not matched to a gene. The germline CDR1 and CDR2 sequences are GTSNPN and SVGIG (reference sequence).

In DNA form, the CDR3 reads TGTGCCAGCTCTCTAGCGTACCAAGAGACCCAGTACTTC. Translation gives CASSLAYQETQYF. V is TRBV27 and J is TRBJ2-5; D is possibly TRBD2 (6 bases). This CDR3 is 13 amino acids long. Germline V gives CDR1 MNHEY, CDR2 SMNVEV (reference sequence). Trimming shortened V by 8 bases and J by 0 bases, and 10 bases separated the two germline ends.

The rearrangement uses TRBV27 and TRBJ2-7; the match to TRBD2 covers 8 bases. The CDR3 consists of 12 residues. Germline CDR1 reads MNHEY; CDR2 reads SMNVEV (reference sequence). Trimming cost V 9 bases and J 4 bases; bases outside gene matches: 5. Here the CDR3 reads CASQGLDYEQYF. DNA of the CDR3: TGTGCCAGTCAGGGACTAGATTACGAGCAGTACTTC.

This rearrangement joins TRBV2 to TRBJ1-1; D unresolved. There are 12 residues in the CDR3. CDR1 is SNHLY, CDR2 FYNNEI, per germline. Between the trimmed V and J ends, which lost 4 bases and 1 base, there was a span of 4 bases. This chain's CDR3 is CASSVRNTEAFF. Here the CDR3 DNA reads TGTGCCAGCAGTGTCAGGAACACTGAAGCTTTCTTT.

V usage is TRBV28 and J usage is TRBJ1-2; tentative D call: TRBD1 (6 bases). The CDR3 has 14 amino acids. Germline V CDR1 and CDR2: MDHEN, SYDVKM. Trimming took off 6 bases at V and 3 bases at J, with 14 bases between the two ends. The CDR3 spells CASREQGGDYGYTF. As DNA, the CDR3 is TGTGCCAGCAGGGAACAGGGAGGGGACTATGGCTACACCTTC.

The chain carries TRBV9 and TRBJ2-2, with TRBD1 matching 7 bases. V was clipped by 4 bases and J by 4 bases; unmatched bases: 10. The CDR3 has 16 amino acids. Germline assignment: CDR1 SGDLS and CDR2 YYNGEE. The CDR3: CASSRLLTGSTGELFF. The CDR3 coding sequence is TGTGCCAGCAGCCGACTACTGACAGGGAGCACCGGGGAGCTGTTTTTT. Full variable domain (rest looked up from reference TRBV9 and TRBJ2-2): DSGVTQTPKHLITATGQRVTLRCSPRSGDLSVYWYQQSLDQGLQFLIQYYNGEERAKGNILERFSAQQFPDLHSELNLSSLELGDSALYFCASSRLLTGSTGELFFGEGSRLTVL.

The chain joins TRBV9 to TRBJ1-4, with 9 bases aligning to TRBD1. V shed 0 bases and J 8 bases; nucleotides not matched to a gene: 5. The CDR3 covers 15 residues. The V gene's germline CDR1 is SGDLS and CDR2 YYNGEE. The CDR3 DNA reads as TGTGCCAGCAGCGTAGGGGACAGGGACGGAGAAAAACTGTTTTTT. This codes for CASSVGDRDGEKLFF.

The chain links TRBV11-2 to TRBJ2-7, with a tentative D call TRBD2 (6 bases). Per germline, CDR1 SGHAT and CDR2 FQNNGV. The length of the CDR3 is 11 residues. The germline V and J ends were trimmed by 6 bases and 7 bases, with 10 bases remaining between them. In DNA form, the CDR3 reads TGTGCCAGCAGTACCGGGGGTGAGCAGTACTTC. This sequence encodes CASSTGGEQYF.

The genes are TRBV7-9 and TRBJ1-4; D is unresolved. V gave up 4 bases and J gave up 8 bases, with 5 bases separating them. The germline V gene encodes CDR1 SEHNR and CDR2 FQNEAQ (reference sequence). The CDR3 loop spans 11 amino acids. The CDR3 region has the DNA TGTGCCAGCAGCTCCTCCGAAAAACTGTTTTTT. Translated, it gives CASSSSEKLFF. Looking up the rest from reference TRBV7-9 and TRBJ1-4 gives the full variable domain: DTGVSQNPRHKITKRGQNVTFRCDPISEHNRLYWYRQTLGQGPEFLTYFQNEAQLEKSRLLSDRFSAERPKGSFSTLEIQRTEQGDSAMYLCASSSSEKLFFGSGTQLSVL.

V gene TRBV30 combines with J gene TRBJ2-1, with TRBD1 matching over 7 bases. The CDR3 length is 15 residues. From germline, CDR1 is GTSNPN and CDR2 SVGIG (reference sequence). The ends lost 4 bases at V and 0 bases at J; junction bases unmatched: 6. CDR3 amino acids: CAWTRDSSSYNEQFF. The CDR3 region has the DNA TGTGCCTGGACACGGGACAGTAGCTCCTACAATGAGCAGTTCTTC.

This chain links TRBV7-2 with TRBJ2-1; 7 bases are a match to TRBD2. With V trimmed by 4 bases and J by 9 bases, 9 bases remained unmatched. The CDR3 covers 14 residues. Germline-derived CDR1 and CDR2 are SGHTA and FQGNSA. CDR3 protein: CASSSPTSTPEQFF. For the CDR3, the DNA is TGTGCCAGCAGCTCTCCGACTAGCACTCCTGAGCAGTTCTTC.

The chain has TRBV1 and TRBJ2-2; the DNA was not used to check the table's D call, TRBD1. TRBV1 is assigned pseudogene status. The CDR3 totals 16 residues. This chain's CDR3 is CTSSRRTGKDTGELFF. In DNA, the CDR3 is TGCACCAGCAGCCGCCGGACAGGGAAGGACACCGGGGAGCTGTTTTTT.

V usage is TRBV27 and J usage is TRBJ2-1; 15 nucleotides line up with TRBD2. Germline V gene sequence: CDR1 MNHEY, CDR2 SMNVEV (reference sequence). The V segment lost 6 bases and the J segment 9 bases; nucleotides outside the gene matches: 18. The CDR3 loop spans 19 amino acids. The CDR3 DNA is TGTGCCAGCAGCGACCCAGGACTAGCGGGAGGGCCTCCCAGGGGTGAGCAGTTCTTC. Amino acid sequence: CASSDPGLAGGPPRGEQFF.

The V and J genes are TRBV7-8 and TRBJ1-5; 11 bases are a match to TRBD1. V gave up 5 bases and J gave up 1 base; unmatched junction bases: 13. There are 19 residues in the CDR3. CDR1 SGHVS and CDR2 FQNEAQ come from the germline V gene. Here the CDR3 DNA reads TGTGCCAGCAGCATTCTCGGGACAGGGGGTGATATGAGCAATCAGCCCCAGCATTTT. Translation gives CASSILGTGGDMSNQPQHF.

The CDR3 reads CASSLLGGGDTQYF. In nucleotides, the CDR3 is TGTGCCAGCAGCTTGTTGGGGGGAGGAGATACGCAGTATTTT. This chain uses TRBV5-4 with TRBJ2-3; D possibly corresponds to TRBD2 (6 bases). Trimming cost V 1 base and J 5 bases, with 11 bases left between them. Germline assignment: CDR1 SGHNT and CDR2 YYREEE (reference sequence). The CDR3 is 14 amino acids.

The chain recombines TRBV4-1 with TRBJ1-1; D is uncertain. Germline V gene data show CDR1 as MGHRA and CDR2 as YSYEKL. Trimming took off 0 bases at V and 1 base at J, with 12 bases between the two ends. The length of the CDR3 is 16 residues. CDR3 nucleotide sequence: TGCGCCAGCAGCCAAGAAAGAAGAGGTAAGAACACTGAAGCTTTCTTT. This codes for CASSQERRGKNTEAFF.

The chain uses TRBV29-1 and TRBJ1-4; D gene ambiguous. The CDR3 is made up of 12 amino acids. CDR1 is SQVTM, CDR2 ANQGSEA, per germline. The ends were cut back, 4 bases at V and 6 bases at J, with 9 bases in the middle. The CDR3 region is CSVVAEDEKLFF. DNA of the CDR3: TGCAGCGTTGTCGCCGAGGATGAAAAACTGTTTTTT. The variable domain in full, with the rest retrieved from reference TRBV29-1 and TRBJ1-4, is SAVISQKPSRDICQRGTSLTIQCQVDSQVTMMFWYRQQPGQSLTLIATANQGSEATYESGFVIDKFPISRPNLTFSTLTVSNMSPEDSSIYLCSVVAEDEKLFFGSGTQLSVL.

The genes are TRBV7-2 and TRBJ2-3; D might be TRBD1 (5 bases). V gave up 3 bases and J gave up 2 bases, with 12 bases separating them. The CDR3 has 15 residues. CDR1 SGHTA and CDR2 FQGNSA come from the germline V gene. The CDR3 protein is CASSFWSDTTDTQYF. The CDR3 region has the DNA TGTGCCAGCAGCTTCTGGTCGGACACCACAGATACGCAGTATTTT.

The V call is TRBV5-1, the J call TRBJ1-1; TRBD1 matches at 8 bases. This CDR3 region has 16 residues. V trimming: 3 bases; J trimming: 2 bases; junction bases outside the gene matches: 9. The germline gives CDR1 SGHRS, CDR2 YFSETQ. CDR3 loop: CASSSQGAPINTEAFF. CDR3 DNA sequence: TGCGCCAGCAGCTCTCAGGGGGCACCTATCAACACTGAAGCTTTCTTT.

This chain uses TRBV11-2 with TRBJ1-1, with D maybe TRBD1 (5 bases). The germline V gene encodes CDR1 SGHAT and CDR2 FQNNGV. The CDR3 totals 15 residues. Deletions cut 4 bases from V and 4 bases from J, with 16 bases between. The CDR3 DNA reads as TGTGCCAGCAGCTCTAAGTCAGGGTCTGGCACTGAAGCTTTCTTT. Amino acids: CASSSKSGSGTEAFF.